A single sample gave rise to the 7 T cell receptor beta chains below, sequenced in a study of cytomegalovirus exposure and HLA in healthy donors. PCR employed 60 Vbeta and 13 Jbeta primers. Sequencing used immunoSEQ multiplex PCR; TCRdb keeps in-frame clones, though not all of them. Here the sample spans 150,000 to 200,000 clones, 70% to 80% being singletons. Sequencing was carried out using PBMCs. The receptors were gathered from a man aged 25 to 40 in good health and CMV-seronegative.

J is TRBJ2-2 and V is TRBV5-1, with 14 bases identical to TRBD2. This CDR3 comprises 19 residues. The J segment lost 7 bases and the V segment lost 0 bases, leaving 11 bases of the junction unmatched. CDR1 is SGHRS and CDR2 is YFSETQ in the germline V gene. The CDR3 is CASSLEGSGLAGEVGELFF. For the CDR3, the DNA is TGCGCCAGCAGCTTGGAAGGATCGGGACTAGCGGGAGAGGTCGGGGAGCTGTTTTTT.

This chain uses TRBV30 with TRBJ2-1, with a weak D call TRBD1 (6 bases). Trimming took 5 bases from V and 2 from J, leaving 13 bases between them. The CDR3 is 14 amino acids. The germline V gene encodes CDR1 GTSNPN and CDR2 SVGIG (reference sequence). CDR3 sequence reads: CAWGGAGTYNEQFF. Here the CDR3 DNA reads TGTGCCTGGGGGGGCGCAGGGACCTACAATGAGCAGTTCTTC.

The CDR3 nucleotides are TGTGCCAGCAGCTTACTCGGGACAGGCTTCTCCTACGAGCAGTACTTC. Protein product: CASSLLGTGFSYEQYF. The V and J genes are TRBV7-9 and TRBJ2-7; 8 bases match TRBD1. Trimming removed 2 bases from V and 0 bases from J; junction bases left unmatched: 6. Germline CDR1 reads SEHNR; CDR2 reads FQNEAQ (reference sequence). CDR3 length equals 16 residues.

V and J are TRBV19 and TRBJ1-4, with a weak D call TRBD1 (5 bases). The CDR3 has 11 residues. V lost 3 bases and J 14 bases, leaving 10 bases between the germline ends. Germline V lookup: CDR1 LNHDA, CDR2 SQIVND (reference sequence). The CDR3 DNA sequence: TGTGCCAGTAGTATTGACAGAATGCTGTTTTTT. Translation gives CASSIDRMLFF. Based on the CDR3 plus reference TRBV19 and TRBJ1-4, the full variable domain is DGGITQSPKYLFRKEGQNVTLSCEQNLNHDAMYWYRQDPGQGLRLIYYSQIVNDFQKGDIAEGYSVSREKKESFPLTVTSAQKNPTAFYLCASSIDRMLFFGSGTQLSVL.

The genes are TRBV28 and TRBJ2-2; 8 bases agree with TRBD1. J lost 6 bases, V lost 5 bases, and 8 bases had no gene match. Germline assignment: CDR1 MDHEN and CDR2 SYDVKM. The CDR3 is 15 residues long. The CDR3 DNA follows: TGTGCCAGCAGTCCCCCGGACAGGGTGGCCGGGGAGCTGTTTTTT. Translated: CASSPPDRVAGELFF.

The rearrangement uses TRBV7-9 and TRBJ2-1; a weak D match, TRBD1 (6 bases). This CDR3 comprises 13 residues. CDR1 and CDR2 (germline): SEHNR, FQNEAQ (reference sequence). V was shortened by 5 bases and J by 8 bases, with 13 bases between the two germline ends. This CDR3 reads CASSVRDNYEQFF. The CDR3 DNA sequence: TGTGCCAGCAGCGTCCGGGACAACTATGAGCAGTTCTTC. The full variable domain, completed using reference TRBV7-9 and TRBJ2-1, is DTGVSQNPRHKITKRGQNVTFRCDPISEHNRLYWYRQTLGQGPEFLTYFQNEAQLEKSRLLSDRFSAERPKGSFSTLEIQRTEQGDSAMYLCASSVRDNYEQFFGPGTRLTVL.

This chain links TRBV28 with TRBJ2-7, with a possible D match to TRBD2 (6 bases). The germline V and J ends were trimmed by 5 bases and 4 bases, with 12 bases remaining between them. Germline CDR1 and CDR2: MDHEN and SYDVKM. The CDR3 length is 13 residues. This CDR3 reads CASSRESGYEQYF. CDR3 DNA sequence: TGTGCCAGCAGTCGGGAGTCCGGGTACGAGCAGTACTTC.